A single sample is the source of the 20 T cell receptor beta chains below, sequenced in a study of blood T cell repertoires in COVID-19. Method: immunoSEQ multiplex PCR; TCRdb's copy keeps in-frame clones and lacks some. The sample contains 150,000 to 200,000 clones, roughly 79% of which appear only once. Sequencing input: peripheral blood. These receptors originate from a woman older than 75 with COVID-19, enrolled during active disease.

This clone was seen a handful of times. V usage is TRBV6-2 or TRBV6-3 and J usage is TRBJ1-2, with a possible D match to TRBD1 (5 bases). Germline CDR1 reads MNHEY; CDR2 reads SVGEGT. The CDR3 is made up of 14 amino acids. Trimming stripped 2 bases from V and 5 bases from J, with 12 bases between. The chain's CDR3 is CASSYAFGTYGYTF. In nucleotides, the CDR3 is TGTGCCAGCAGTTACGCTTTCGGGACTTATGGCTACACCTTC.

The chain has TRBV5-1 and TRBJ1-2, with 10 bases matching TRBD1. V dropped 4 bases and J dropped 7; count of bases not matched to a gene: 10. The CDR3 extends over 15 amino acids. Germline CDR1 reads SGHRS; CDR2 reads YFSETQ. The CDR3 DNA follows: TGCGCCAGCAGCGTGGTGACAGGGGGCGAGGTTGGCTACACCTTC. This codes for CASSVVTGGEVGYTF.

V usage is TRBV18 and J usage is TRBJ2-1, with D possibly matching TRBD2 (5 bases). Trimming left V 1 base short and J 4 bases short, with 8 bases between. The CDR3 spans 14 residues. The germline gives CDR1 KGHSH, CDR2 LQKENI. CDR3 nucleotides: TGTGCCAGCTCACCACAGGCGGGTTACAATGAGCAGTTCTTC. It is translated as CASSPQAGYNEQFF.

This clone was picked up one time. The rearrangement links TRBV4-1 to TRBJ2-3, with 9 positions matching TRBD2. J was trimmed by 0 bases and V by 0 bases; bases with no gene match: 4. The CDR3 loop spans 17 amino acids. Germline CDR1 MGHRA, CDR2 YSYEKL. The CDR3 reads CASSQEKLAGSTDTQYF. The CDR3 DNA reads TGCGCCAGCAGCCAAGAAAAACTAGCGGGTAGCACAGATACGCAGTATTTT.

This sequence joins TRBV4-2 and TRBJ2-2; the D is unclear. CDR1 is LGHNA and CDR2 is YNFKEQ in the germline V gene. V was pared by 3 bases and J by 4 bases, with 3 bases between. This CDR3 is 12 amino acids long. The chain's CDR3 is CASSHRTGELFF. In nucleotides, the CDR3 is TGTGCCAGCAGCCACCGCACCGGGGAGCTGTTTTTT.

This sequence joins TRBV6-5 and TRBJ2-7, with D possibly being TRBD1 (6 bases). V lost 6 bases and J lost 0, with 9 bases in between. The CDR3 covers 13 residues. Per the germline V gene, CDR1 is MNHEY and CDR2 is SVGAGI. This chain's CDR3 is CASSDRISYEQYF. CDR3 sequence (DNA): TGTGCCAGCAGCGACAGGATCTCCTACGAGCAGTACTTC.

The chain employs TRBV19 and TRBJ1-5, with TRBD1 matching 10 bases. Germline trimming cut 7 bases from V and 3 bases from J; bases unmatched to any gene: 9. The germline V gene has CDR1 LNHDA and CDR2 SQIVND (reference sequence). The CDR3 runs 16 residues. CDR3 amino acids: CASTKGTGANNQPQHF. In DNA form, the CDR3 reads TGTGCCAGTACCAAGGGGACAGGGGCTAACAATCAGCCCCAGCATTTT.

V is TRBV6-6 and J is TRBJ2-2, with TRBD1 as a possible D gene (7 bases). Germline CDR1 and CDR2: MNHNY and SVGAGI (reference sequence). V gave up 5 bases and J gave up 0 bases, with 16 bases separating them. The CDR3 is 17 amino acids. CDR3 nucleotides: TGTGCCAGCAGTCCGAGACAGGGAGGTTCGAACACCGGGGAGCTGTTTTTT. Translation: CASSPRQGGSNTGELFF.

This clone came up once. This sequence joins TRBV4-1 and TRBJ1-4; the match to TRBD1 covers 10 bases. CDR3 length: 20 residues. Germline V lookup: CDR1 MGHRA, CDR2 YSYEKL. Trimming removed 0 bases from V and 6 bases from J; junction bases left unmatched: 16. The CDR3 reads CASSQDKAWTGGGGDEKLFF. CDR3 nucleotides: TGCGCCAGCAGCCAAGATAAAGCGTGGACAGGGGGTGGAGGCGATGAAAAACTGTTTTTT.

V usage is TRBV27 and J usage is TRBJ2-3; 9 bases align to TRBD2. CDR3 length: 16 residues. Per the germline V gene, CDR1 is MNHEY and CDR2 is SMNVEV (reference sequence). V lost 7 bases and J lost 4; bases outside the gene matches: 12. The CDR3 DNA reads as TGTGCCAGCAACCCTCTAGGGCTAGCGGGGCCAGATACGCAGTATTTT. Its protein product is CASNPLGLAGPDTQYF.

This clone was seen once. The gene calls are TRBV7-2 and TRBJ2-4; the match to TRBD1 covers 8 bases. The germline CDR1 and CDR2 sequences are SGHTA and FQGNSA. The V gene end was trimmed by 6 bases and the J gene end by 9 bases; junction bases not matched to a gene: 7. The CDR3 length is 13 residues. CDR3 sequence: CASSSGGVGIQYF. CDR3 coding DNA: TGTGCCAGCAGTTCAGGGGGCGTGGGCATTCAGTACTTC. The full variable domain, its missing parts supplied by reference TRBV7-2 and TRBJ2-4, is GAGVSQSPSNKVTEKGKDVELRCDPISGHTALYWYRQSLGQGLEFLIYFQGNSAPDKSGLPSDRFSAERTGGSVSTLTIQRTQQEDSAVYLCASSSGGVGIQYFGAGTRLSVL.

The rearrangement links TRBV30 to TRBJ2-7; D unresolved. CDR1 is GTSNPN and CDR2 is SVGIG in the germline V gene (reference sequence). Trimming removed 0 bases from V and 3 bases from J, with 15 bases in between. The CDR3 is 15 residues long. CDR3 sequence: CAWSVPTHLNYEQYF. CDR3 nucleotides: TGTGCCTGGAGTGTACCGACACATCTCAACTACGAGCAGTACTTC.

In regard to this clone: The same CDR3 arises from other DNA sequences in this sample as well. The chain joins TRBV18 to TRBJ2-7; D might be TRBD2 (7 bases). There are 13 residues in the CDR3. In germline, CDR1 is KGHSH, CDR2 LQKENI. Trimming stripped 6 bases from V and 2 bases from J, with 11 bases between. CDR3 sequence (DNA): TGTGCCAGCTCCCCCGGGGGGCCCTACGAGCAGTACTTC. It codes for CASSPGGPYEQYF.

V is TRBV18 and J is TRBJ2-7, with 7 nucleotides matching TRBD2. J lost 4 bases, V lost 0 bases, and 0 bases had no gene match. Germline lookup yields CDR1 KGHSH and CDR2 LQKENI. The length of the CDR3 is 13 residues. Written as DNA, the CDR3 is TGTGCCAGCTCACCACCTAGCGGGTACGAGCAGTACTTC. Its protein is CASSPPSGYEQYF.

A word on this clone: Distinct nucleotide sequences in the sample also encode this CDR3. The chain recombines TRBV18 with TRBJ1-2; D is undetermined. Looked up from germline, CDR1 is KGHSH and CDR2 is LQKENI. This CDR3 comprises 12 residues. Trimming shortened V by 3 bases and J by 6 bases, and 8 bases separated the two germline ends. The CDR3 bases are TGTGCCAGCTCACCCTCCGGAGATGGCTACACCTTC. Amino acids: CASSPSGDGYTF.

The V call is TRBV7-2, the J call TRBJ2-4; 10 nucleotides agree with TRBD1. Looked up from germline, CDR1 is SGHTA and CDR2 is FQGNSA. J was trimmed by 3 bases and V by 5 bases; bases with no gene match: 10. The CDR3 length is 17 residues. DNA for the CDR3: TGTGCCAGCAGCCCCCAGACAGGGGGCGAGGGCAAAAACATTCAGTACTTC. Amino acids: CASSPQTGGEGKNIQYF.

The chain uses TRBV11-2 and TRBJ2-3; 9 nucleotides agree with TRBD2. V gave up 0 bases and J gave up 1 base; unmatched junction bases: 5. The CDR3 consists of 17 residues. Germline values: CDR1 SGHAT, CDR2 FQNNGV. Here the CDR3 DNA reads TGTGCCAGCAGCTTAGATCCGGCTAGCGGGGGCACAGATACGCAGTATTTT. Its protein product is CASSLDPASGGTDTQYF.

Comment on this clone: Compared with germline, one end of the junction differs, possibly owing to a read error. The J gene is TRBJ1-2, the V gene TRBV5-4, with D uncertain. Germline CDR1 SGHNT, CDR2 YYREEE (reference sequence). This CDR3 has 14 amino acids. Here the CDR3 reads CASTLGSGFHGYTF. CDR3 coding DNA: TGTGCCAGCACCTTGGGGTCGGGATTTCATGGCTACACCTTC.

This chain connects TRBV7-8 to TRBJ1-4, with TRBD1 identical over 7 bases. The CDR3 extends over 14 amino acids. In germline, CDR1 is SGHVS, CDR2 FQNEAQ. Losses at the gene ends were 5 bases for V and 7 bases for J; bases not matched to a gene: 7. DNA for the CDR3: TGTGCCAGCAGCCAAGACAGGGTTAGTGAAAAACTGTTTTTT. It is translated as CASSQDRVSEKLFF.

CDR3 residues: CASSQDNRQGARGYTF. CDR3 nucleotide sequence: TGTGCCAGCAGCCAAGATAATCGGCAGGGGGCGCGCGGCTACACCTTC. This rearrangement joins TRBV4-2 to TRBJ1-2; 8 bases align to TRBD1. The CDR3 contains 16 residues. Trimming cost V 0 bases and J 8 bases; bases outside gene matches: 11. Germline loops: CDR1 LGHNA, CDR2 YNFKEQ.